The 19 T cell receptor beta chains listed next were all sequenced from one sample in a study of cytomegalovirus exposure and HLA in healthy donors. Primers: 60 Vbeta forward and 13 Jbeta reverse. TCRdb's copy holds only in-frame clones and misses some; the assay was immunoSEQ multiplex PCR. The table shows 100,000 to 150,000 clones, with 70% to 85% occurring only once. Sequenced: PBMCs. The source of these receptors is a woman between 40 and 55 years old in good health and CMV-seropositive.

There are a few counts of this clone. As DNA, the CDR3 is TGTGCCAGCAGCGTAGGATCCTACTCCTACGAGCAGTACTTC. Translation: CASSVGSYSYEQYF. The chain couples TRBV9 to TRBJ2-7, with D unresolved. The CDR3 is 14 amino acids. The V gene lost 0 bases and the J gene lost 0 bases, with 7 bases spanning the gap. Germline loops: CDR1 SGDLS, CDR2 YYNGEE.

The V call is TRBV6-5, the J call TRBJ2-1; 12 nucleotides line up with TRBD2. The CDR3 is 14 amino acids. Germline-derived CDR1 and CDR2 are MNHEY and SVGAGI. V was pared by 5 bases and J by 8 bases, with 4 bases of the junction left unmatched. The CDR3 DNA reads as TGTGCCAGCAGTAGGACTAGCGGGATCTATGAGCAGTTCTTC. It codes for CASSRTSGIYEQFF.

This sequence joins TRBV21-1 and TRBJ2-3; the D call TRBD2 from the table was never checked on the DNA. TRBV21-1 is a pseudogene locus. The CDR3 is made up of 18 amino acids. The CDR3: CASSKERGSGRGGDTQYF. CDR3 DNA: TGTGCCAGCAGCAAAGAGCGAGGTAGCGGGAGGGGTGGAGATACGCAGTATTTT.

V usage is TRBV10-2 and J usage is TRBJ1-1; D gene uncertain. V was cut by 3 bases and J by 3 bases, with 8 bases left in between. The CDR3 runs 13 residues. The germline gives CDR1 WSHSY, CDR2 SAAADI. CDR3 sequence (DNA): TGCGCCAGCAGTGAAGCCGGGTACACTGAAGCTTTCTTT. It translates to CASSEAGYTEAFF.

The genes are TRBV27 and TRBJ2-1; 8 nucleotides line up with TRBD2. Trimming cost V 7 bases and J 1 base; bases outside gene matches: 6. Germline CDR1 MNHEY, CDR2 SMNVEV (reference sequence). This CDR3 contains 15 residues. CDR3 region: CASKTSVLSYNEQFF. For the CDR3, the DNA is TGTGCCAGCAAGACTAGCGTACTATCCTACAATGAGCAGTTCTTC.

The table lists this clone with a few counts. The rearrangement links TRBV10-3 to TRBJ2-2; D is perhaps TRBD2 (7 bases). The CDR3 length is 15 residues. CDR1 ENHRY and CDR2 SYGVKD come from the germline V gene. V lost 3 bases, J lost 4 bases, and 12 bases lay in between. The CDR3 DNA sequence: TGTGCCATCAGTGACTACAGGGAGGGCACCGGGGAGCTGTTTTTT. Translating it yields CAISDYREGTGELFF.

The V gene is TRBV6-5, the J gene TRBJ1-5, with 9 positions matching TRBD1. The V segment lost 6 bases and the J segment 2 bases; nucleotides outside the gene matches: 2. The CDR3 has 14 amino acids. Germline V gene sequence: CDR1 MNHEY, CDR2 SVGAGI. CDR3: CASRDRGGNQPQHF. The CDR3 coding sequence is TGTGCCAGCAGGGACAGGGGCGGCAATCAGCCCCAGCATTTT.

The gene calls are TRBV27 and TRBJ2-1, with TRBD2 matching over 8 bases. CDR3 length: 15 amino acids. Trimming cost V 4 bases and J 9 bases; bases outside gene matches: 11. Germline values: CDR1 MNHEY, CDR2 SMNVEV (reference sequence). The CDR3 here is CASSSRGLAQSEQFF. The DNA for the CDR3 is TGTGCCAGCAGTTCCCGAGGACTAGCACAGAGTGAGCAGTTCTTC.

The chain links TRBV6-5 to TRBJ2-7; 15 bases agree with TRBD2. The CDR3 runs to 16 residues. Trimming removed 0 bases from V and 5 bases from J; junction bases left unmatched: 2. From germline, CDR1 is MNHEY and CDR2 SVGAGI. The CDR3 nucleotides are TGTGCCAGCAGTTACTCAGGGACTAGCGGGAGGAACGAGCAGTACTTC. Protein: CASSYSGTSGRNEQYF.

The chain is built from TRBV7-2 and TRBJ1-5; perhaps TRBD1 as D (6 bases). Germline CDR1 is SGHTA and CDR2 is FQGNSA. The CDR3 extends over 13 amino acids. The ends were cut back, 5 bases at V and 4 bases at J, with 9 bases in the middle. Here the CDR3 DNA reads TGTGCCAGCAGCCGGGACATAAATCAGCCCCAGCATTTT. Translating it yields CASSRDINQPQHF.

This chain joins TRBV5-1 and TRBJ2-1, with unresolved D. V lost 0 bases, J lost 4 bases, and 5 bases lay in between. CDR1 is SGHRS, CDR2 YFSETQ, per germline. The CDR3 loop spans 13 amino acids. CDR3 amino acids: CASSLDAYNEQFF. The CDR3 DNA reads TGCGCCAGCAGCTTGGACGCGTACAATGAGCAGTTCTTC.

The CDR3 here is CASSTTGTGDYEQYF. CDR3 in DNA: TGTGCCAGCAGCACTACCGGGACAGGAGACTACGAGCAGTACTTC. This chain links TRBV28 with TRBJ2-7; 8 bases map to TRBD1. Germline-derived CDR1 and CDR2 are MDHEN and SYDVKM. V trimming: 6 bases; J trimming: 3 bases; junction bases outside the gene matches: 10. This CDR3 is 15 amino acids long.

The chain is built from TRBV6-6 and TRBJ1-1, with 9 bases lining up with TRBD1. This CDR3 is 16 amino acids long. V was pared by 4 bases and J by 3 bases, with 9 bases of the junction left unmatched. Germline CDR1 MNHNY, CDR2 SVGAGI (reference sequence). This chain's CDR3 is CASSSFRGQGDTEAFF. In DNA form, the CDR3 reads TGTGCCAGCAGTTCCTTTAGGGGACAGGGAGACACTGAAGCTTTCTTT.

The J gene is TRBJ2-3, the V gene TRBV2; tentative D call: TRBD2 (5 bases). CDR1 is SNHLY, CDR2 FYNNEI, per germline. Trimming cost V 1 base and J 8 bases, with 10 bases left between them. The CDR3 is 13 amino acids. DNA for the CDR3: TGTGCCAGCAGTGAAGGGGAGCCCCTTACGCAGTATTTT. It yields the protein CASSEGEPLTQYF.

This clone was counted once. This chain links TRBV6-6 with TRBJ1-5, with D unclear. V lost 5 bases and J lost 5, with 10 bases in between. This CDR3 contains 13 residues. The germline CDR1 and CDR2 sequences are MNHNY and SVGAGI (reference sequence). CDR3 bases: TGTGCCAGCAGTAAGACTCCGGATCAGCCCCAGCATTTT. Its protein product is CASSKTPDQPQHF.

The genes are TRBV4-1 and TRBJ2-2; 9 positions match TRBD1. The CDR3 loop spans 15 amino acids. The V gene's germline CDR1 is MGHRA and CDR2 YSYEKL. V trimming: 4 bases; J trimming: 6 bases; junction bases outside the gene matches: 6. In DNA, the CDR3 is TGCGCCAGCAGCCGGGACAGGGAGTTCGCCGGGGAGCTGTTTTTT. Translated: CASSRDREFAGELFF.

This chain uses TRBV18 with TRBJ1-5; 8 nucleotides agree with TRBD1. The CDR3 extends over 15 amino acids. V dropped 3 bases and J dropped 7; count of bases not matched to a gene: 8. From germline, CDR1 is KGHSH and CDR2 LQKENI. CDR3 protein: CASSPGQVLGQPQHF. The DNA of the CDR3 is TGTGCCAGCTCACCGGGACAGGTGCTGGGCCAGCCCCAGCATTTT.

This clone was counted many times. The chain employs TRBV6-6 and TRBJ2-7, with D unclear. The V end was cut by 0 bases, the J end by 4 bases, with 7 bases between. Germline-derived CDR1 and CDR2 are MNHNY and SVGAGI (reference sequence). The CDR3 runs 13 residues. In DNA, the CDR3 is TGTGCCAGCAGTTACTCGATCGGGTACGAGCAGTACTTC. It specifies CASSYSIGYEQYF.

The chain is built from TRBV27 and TRBJ2-7; 7 bases agree with TRBD2. Germline V lookup: CDR1 MNHEY, CDR2 SMNVEV (reference sequence). CDR3 length: 17 residues. V was pared by 5 bases and J by 4 bases, with 17 bases of the junction left unmatched. In DNA, the CDR3 is TGTGCCAGCAGTCAAAGGGTCCGGGCTAGCGGCAATTACGAGCAGTACTTC. It yields the protein CASSQRVRASGNYEQYF.